The clone carrying this TCR beta chain was observed many times. MiXCR was run by TCRdb on the RT-PCR reads, yielding one entry per CDR3 protein. The sample holds fewer than 800,000 distinct CDR3 sequences; 14% are singletons and the top ten take 3.6%. V was clipped by 7 bases and J by 7 bases; unmatched bases: 15. Germline V gene lookup returns CDR1 SQVTM and CDR2 ANQGSEA. The CDR3 has 14 amino acids. The V gene is TRBV29-1, the J gene TRBJ1-2, with TRBD1 matching 7 bases. Sequencing was performed on memory CD4+ T cells from blood. The sequence was obtained from a female donor in good health, serving as a healthy control. This CDR3 reads CSAPTGSLVGGYTF. Written as DNA, the CDR3 is TGCAGCGCCCCGACAGGGAGTCTGGTCGGTGGCTACACCTTC. Using reference TRBV29-1 and TRBJ1-2 for the parts outside the CDR3, the full variable domain is SAVISQKPSRDICQRGTSLTIQCQVDSQVTMMFWYRQQPGQSLTLIATANQGSEATYESGFVIDKFPISRPNLTFSTLTVSNMSPEDSSIYLCSAPTGSLVGGYTFGSGTRLTVV.